This record covers a single T cell receptor (beta chain). This clonotype was counted at least ten times. It lacks a known antigen. Within one base of it there is no much larger clone, and no base qualities were kept. The protocol used for the library was RT-PCR. TCRdb names Illumina HiSeq 2500 as the instrument used. Starting from the raw public reads, TCRdb applied fastp trimming at Q25, assembled clones with MiXCR and retained in-frame beta chains. Records with the same CDR3 protein are collapsed into one entry carrying the most frequent genes and DNA. The sample includes around 580,000 distinct CDR3 sequences, with around 13% observed a single time. The leading ten clones occupy over 8.5% of the sample. The data originate from a study of response to subunit inactivated influenza vaccine listed by TCRdb under 2018. Regarding the complete study: Deep quantitative T cell receptor repertoire profiling was used in the study to track responses to a trivalent subunit inactivated influenza vaccine. Study-wide findings and limitations: According to the authors, only a limited number of new T cells may be recruited by each seasonal influenza vaccination.

The CDR3 contains 12 residues, cysteine and phenylalanine counted. The DNA shown is the 36-base CDR3, in frame from base 1. V loses 6 bases of germline sequence and J loses 11 bases, and the interval between the two ends is 16 bases. The source is a man aged 50 or older who received an inactivated influenza vaccine. Donor details come from another sample of the same person, matched by shared clones. The sequencing here drew on PBMCs from blood, taken 11 to 12 days after vaccination. This chain joins TRBV12-3 or TRBV12-4 to TRBJ1-1; no D gene call is confident. The sequenced DNA: TGTGCCAGCAGCCAACGGACGGCGATGGCTTTCTTT. It codes for CASSQRTAMAFF.